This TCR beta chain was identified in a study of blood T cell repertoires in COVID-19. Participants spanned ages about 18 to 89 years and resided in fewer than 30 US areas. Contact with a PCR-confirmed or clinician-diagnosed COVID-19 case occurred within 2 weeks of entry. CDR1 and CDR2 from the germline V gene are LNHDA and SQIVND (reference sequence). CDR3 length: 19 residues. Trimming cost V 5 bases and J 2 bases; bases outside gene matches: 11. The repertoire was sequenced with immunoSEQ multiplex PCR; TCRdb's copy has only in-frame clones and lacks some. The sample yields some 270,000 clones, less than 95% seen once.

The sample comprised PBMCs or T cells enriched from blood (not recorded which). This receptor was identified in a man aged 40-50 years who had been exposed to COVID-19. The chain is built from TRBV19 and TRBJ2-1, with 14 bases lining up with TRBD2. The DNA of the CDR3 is TGTGCCAGTAGTGTTCCGGGACTAGCGGGAGAGTTCGCCTACAATGAGCAGTTCTTC. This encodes CASSVPGLAGEFAYNEQFF.